This T cell receptor beta chain was captured in a study of blood T cells in healthy people across ages. Whole-study findings and limits: Versus aged donors, long-lived donors had higher diversity and more naive CD4+ cells. Conclusively comparing naive with antigen-experienced cells was impossible with unsorted PBMCs.

Between the trimmed V and J ends, which lost 5 bases and 4 bases, there was a span of 18 bases. This CDR3 contains 16 residues. The study recruited healthy Caucasian donors from Russia who were aged about 6 to 90. The authors isolated at least 6 million PBMCs per sample. Comment on this clonotype: Its cognate antigen is unknown.

Alongside a J-beta primer mix, a sample-barcoded 5' primer served in a second PCR lasting roughly 7 to 11 cycles. TCRdb processed the 5' RACE reads anew with MiXCR; each CDR3 protein has one entry. Altogether just over 800,000 distinct CDR3 sequences are present, roughly 60% being singletons, with the ten largest covering 25% to 35%. The sequenced sample consisted of blood. The TCR originated in a man between 25 and 39 years old in good health. The rearrangement joins TRBV12-3 or TRBV12-4 to TRBJ2-1; D may correspond to TRBD1 or TRBD2 (6 bases each). CDR3 sequence: CASSTRGQGLYNEQFF. CDR3 nucleotides: TGTGCCAGCAGTACCCGGGGGCAGGGATTATACAATGAGCAGTTCTTC.